This TCR beta chain comes out of a study of radiation and T cells in renal cell carcinoma. TCRdb's copy holds only in-frame clones and misses some; the assay was immunoSEQ multiplex PCR. The sample shows roughly 140,000 clones, approximately 86% of them seen only once. A remark on this clone: Antigen specificity is unknown.

The CDR3 spans 17 residues. Germline V gene lookup returns CDR1 SGHRS and CDR2 YFSETQ. The J segment lost 2 bases and the V segment lost 4 bases, leaving 13 bases of the junction unmatched. Study-wide results and limits: Top tumor clonotypes rose in blood 2 weeks post-radiation, then contracted.

Noted time point: blood 2 weeks post-SBRT. Described treatment: 15 Gy SBRT to primary tumor, nephrectomy 4 weeks later. Blood was sampled at baseline, 2 weeks and 4 weeks after SBRT. Clear cell pathology was present in this patient's renal cell carcinoma. The sequence derives from a woman aged 50 to 60 with renal cell carcinoma. V usage is TRBV5-1 and J usage is TRBJ1-2, with TRBD1 matching over 8 bases. The specimen comprised blood, sampled from a patient whose treatment included radiotherapy and nephrectomy. In DNA form, the CDR3 reads TGCGCCAGCAGCGACCCCCGCAGGGGGCTCTTAAACTATGGCTACACCTTC. Encoded protein: CASSDPRRGLLNYGYTF.